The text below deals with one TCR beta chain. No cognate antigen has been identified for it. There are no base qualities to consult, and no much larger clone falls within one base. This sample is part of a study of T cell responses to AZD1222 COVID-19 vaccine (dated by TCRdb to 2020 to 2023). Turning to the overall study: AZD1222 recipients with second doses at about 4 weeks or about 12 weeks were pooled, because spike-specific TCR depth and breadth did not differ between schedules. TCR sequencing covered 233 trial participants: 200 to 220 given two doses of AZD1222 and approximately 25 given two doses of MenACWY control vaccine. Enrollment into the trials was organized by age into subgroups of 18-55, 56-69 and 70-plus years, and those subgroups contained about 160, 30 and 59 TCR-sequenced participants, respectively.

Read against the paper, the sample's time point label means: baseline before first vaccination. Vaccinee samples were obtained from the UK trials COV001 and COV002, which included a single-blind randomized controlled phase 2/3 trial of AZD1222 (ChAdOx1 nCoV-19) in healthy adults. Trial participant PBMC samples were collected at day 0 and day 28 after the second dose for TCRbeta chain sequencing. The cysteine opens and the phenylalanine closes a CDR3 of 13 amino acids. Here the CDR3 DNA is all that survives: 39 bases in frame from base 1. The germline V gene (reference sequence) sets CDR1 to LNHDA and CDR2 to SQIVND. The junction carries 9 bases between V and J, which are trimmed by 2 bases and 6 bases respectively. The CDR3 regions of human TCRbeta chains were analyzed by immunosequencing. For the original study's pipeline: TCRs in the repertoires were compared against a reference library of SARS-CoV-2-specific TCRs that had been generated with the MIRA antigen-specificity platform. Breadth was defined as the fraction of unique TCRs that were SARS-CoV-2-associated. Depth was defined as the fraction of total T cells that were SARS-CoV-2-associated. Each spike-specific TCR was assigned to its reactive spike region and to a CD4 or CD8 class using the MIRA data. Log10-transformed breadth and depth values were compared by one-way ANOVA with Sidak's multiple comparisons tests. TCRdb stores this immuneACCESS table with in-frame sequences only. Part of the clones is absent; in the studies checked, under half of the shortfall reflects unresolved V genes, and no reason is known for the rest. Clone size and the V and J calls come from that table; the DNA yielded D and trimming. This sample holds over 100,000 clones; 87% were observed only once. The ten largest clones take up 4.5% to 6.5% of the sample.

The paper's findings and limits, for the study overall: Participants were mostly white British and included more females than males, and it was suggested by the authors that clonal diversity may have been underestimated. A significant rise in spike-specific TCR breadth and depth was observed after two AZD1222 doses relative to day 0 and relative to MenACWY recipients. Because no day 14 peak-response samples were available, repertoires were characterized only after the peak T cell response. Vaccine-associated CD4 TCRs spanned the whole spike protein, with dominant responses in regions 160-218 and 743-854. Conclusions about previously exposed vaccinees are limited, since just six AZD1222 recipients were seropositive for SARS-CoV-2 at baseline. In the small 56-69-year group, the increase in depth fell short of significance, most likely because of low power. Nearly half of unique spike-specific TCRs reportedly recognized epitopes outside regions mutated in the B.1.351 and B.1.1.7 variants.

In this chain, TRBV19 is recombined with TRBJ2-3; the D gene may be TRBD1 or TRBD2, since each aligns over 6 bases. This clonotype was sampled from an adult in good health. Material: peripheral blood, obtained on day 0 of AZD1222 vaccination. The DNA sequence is TGTGCCAGTAGTATAAGAGGGGGGGATACGCAGTATTTT. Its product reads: CASSIRGGDTQYF.